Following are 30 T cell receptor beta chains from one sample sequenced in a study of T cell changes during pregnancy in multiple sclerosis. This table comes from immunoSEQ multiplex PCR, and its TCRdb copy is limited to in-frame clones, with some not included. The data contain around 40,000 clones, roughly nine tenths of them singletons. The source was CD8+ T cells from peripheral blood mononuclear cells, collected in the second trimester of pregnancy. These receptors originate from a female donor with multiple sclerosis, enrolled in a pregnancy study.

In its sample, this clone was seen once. The CDR3 reads CASSFLVLEQFF. Written as DNA, the CDR3 is TGTGCCAGCAGCTTTTTGGTCCTAGAGCAGTTCTTC. The rearrangement uses TRBV5-6 and TRBJ2-1; D uncertain. In germline, CDR1 is SGHDT, CDR2 YYEEEE. V shed 2 bases and J shed 10 bases, with 10 bases lying between them. CDR3 size: 12 residues.

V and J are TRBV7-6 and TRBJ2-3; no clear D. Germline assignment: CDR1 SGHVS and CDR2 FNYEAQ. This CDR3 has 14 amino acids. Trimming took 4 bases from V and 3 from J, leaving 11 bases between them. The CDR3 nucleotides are TGTGCCAGCAGCTGGCTTTCGGAGACAGATACGCAGTATTTT. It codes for CASSWLSETDTQYF.

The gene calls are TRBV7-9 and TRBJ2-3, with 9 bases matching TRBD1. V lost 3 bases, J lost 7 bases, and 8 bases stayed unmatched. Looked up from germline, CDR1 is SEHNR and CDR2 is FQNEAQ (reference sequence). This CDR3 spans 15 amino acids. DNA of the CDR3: TGTGCCAGCAGCTTTGGACGGGACAGGGACTATACGCAGTATTTT. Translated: CASSFGRDRDYTQYF.

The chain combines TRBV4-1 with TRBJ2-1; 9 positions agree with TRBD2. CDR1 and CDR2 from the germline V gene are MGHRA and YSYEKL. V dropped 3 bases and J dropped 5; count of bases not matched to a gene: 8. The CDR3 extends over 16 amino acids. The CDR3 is CASSQGREGRNNEQFF. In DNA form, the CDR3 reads TGCGCCAGCAGCCAGGGGCGGGAGGGCCGGAACAATGAGCAGTTCTTC.

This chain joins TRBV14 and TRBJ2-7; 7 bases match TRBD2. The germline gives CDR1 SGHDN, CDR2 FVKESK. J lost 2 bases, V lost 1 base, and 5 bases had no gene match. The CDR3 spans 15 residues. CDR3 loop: CASSQVGLVAYEQYF. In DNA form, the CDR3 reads TGTGCCAGCAGCCAAGTTGGACTAGTCGCCTACGAGCAGTACTTC.

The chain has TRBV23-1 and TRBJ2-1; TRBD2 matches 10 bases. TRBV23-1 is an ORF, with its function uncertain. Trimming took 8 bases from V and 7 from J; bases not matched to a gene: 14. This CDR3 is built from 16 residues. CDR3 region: CASPPIGLAGENEQFF. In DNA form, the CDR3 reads TGCGCCAGCCCGCCCATCGGGCTAGCGGGGGAAAATGAGCAGTTCTTC.

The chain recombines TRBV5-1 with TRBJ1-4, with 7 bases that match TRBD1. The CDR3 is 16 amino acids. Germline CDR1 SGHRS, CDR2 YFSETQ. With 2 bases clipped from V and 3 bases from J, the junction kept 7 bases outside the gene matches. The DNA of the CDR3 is TGCGCCAGCAGCTTCACCGAGGGGGCTTCTAATGAAAAACTGTTTTTT. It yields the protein CASSFTEGASNEKLFF. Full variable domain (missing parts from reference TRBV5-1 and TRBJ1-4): KAGVTQTPRYLIKTRGQQVTLSCSPISGHRSVSWYQQTPGQGLQFLFEYFSETQRNKGNFPGRFSGRQFSNSRSEMNVSTLELGDSALYLCASSFTEGASNEKLFFGSGTQLSVL.

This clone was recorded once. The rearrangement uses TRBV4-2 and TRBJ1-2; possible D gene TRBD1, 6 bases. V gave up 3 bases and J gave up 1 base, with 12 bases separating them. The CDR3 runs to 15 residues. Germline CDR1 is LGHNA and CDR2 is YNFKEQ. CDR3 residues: CASSQADRLNYGYTF. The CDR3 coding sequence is TGTGCCAGCAGCCAGGCCGACAGGCTTAACTATGGCTACACCTTC.

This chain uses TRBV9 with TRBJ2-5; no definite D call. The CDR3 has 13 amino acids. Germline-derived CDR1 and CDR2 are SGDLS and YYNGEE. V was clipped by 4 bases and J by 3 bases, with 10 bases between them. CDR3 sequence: CASSLDWEETQYF. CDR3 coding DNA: TGTGCCAGCAGCCTTGACTGGGAAGAGACCCAGTACTTC.

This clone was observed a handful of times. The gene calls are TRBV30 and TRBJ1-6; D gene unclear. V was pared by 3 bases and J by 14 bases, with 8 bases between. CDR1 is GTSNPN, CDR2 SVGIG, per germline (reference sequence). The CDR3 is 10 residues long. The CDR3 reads CAWSSSALHF. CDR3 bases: TGTGCCTGGAGCTCTTCCGCCCTCCACTTT.

The CDR3 reads CASRIWGGAEKTEAFF. CDR3 nucleotide sequence: TGTGCCAGCAGAATCTGGGGAGGGGCGGAGAAGACTGAAGCTTTCTTT. This chain uses TRBV5-4 with TRBJ1-1, with D perhaps matching TRBD1 (5 bases). Germline CDR1 reads SGHNT; CDR2 reads YYREEE (reference sequence). The CDR3 consists of 16 residues. Trimming removed 5 bases from V and 5 bases from J, with 22 bases in between.

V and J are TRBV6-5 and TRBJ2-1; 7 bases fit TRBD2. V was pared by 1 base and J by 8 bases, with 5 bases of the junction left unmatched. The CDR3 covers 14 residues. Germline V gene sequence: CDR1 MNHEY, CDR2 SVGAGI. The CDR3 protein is CASSYFRGEDEQFF. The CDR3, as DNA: TGTGCCAGCAGTTACTTCCGGGGGGAAGATGAGCAGTTCTTC.

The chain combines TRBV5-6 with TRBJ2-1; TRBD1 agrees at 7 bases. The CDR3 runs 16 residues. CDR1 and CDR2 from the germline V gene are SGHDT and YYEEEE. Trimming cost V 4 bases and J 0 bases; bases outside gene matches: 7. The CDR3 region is CASSIRQGSSYNEQFF. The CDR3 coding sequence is TGTGCCAGCAGCATCCGACAGGGCAGCTCCTACAATGAGCAGTTCTTC.

CDR3: CASSGAGDINTGELFF. CDR3 bases: TGTGCCAGCAGCGGCGCAGGGGACATAAACACCGGGGAGCTGTTTTTT. The chain combines TRBV9 with TRBJ2-2; perhaps TRBD1 as D (6 bases). CDR1 SGDLS and CDR2 YYNGEE come from the germline V gene. The V gene lost 3 bases and the J gene lost 2 bases, with 14 bases spanning the gap. There are 16 residues in the CDR3.

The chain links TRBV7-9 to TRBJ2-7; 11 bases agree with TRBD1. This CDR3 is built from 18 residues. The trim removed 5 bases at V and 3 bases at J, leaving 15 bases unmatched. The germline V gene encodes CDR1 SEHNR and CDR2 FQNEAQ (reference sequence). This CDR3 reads CASSRRPGQGGASYEQYF. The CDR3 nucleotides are TGTGCCAGCAGCCGCCGTCCGGGACAGGGGGGTGCCAGCTACGAGCAGTACTTC.

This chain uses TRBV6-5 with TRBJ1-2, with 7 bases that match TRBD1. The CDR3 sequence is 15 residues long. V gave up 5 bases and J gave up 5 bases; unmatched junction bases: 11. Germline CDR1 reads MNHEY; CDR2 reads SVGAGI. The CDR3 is CASSRPGQRSYGYTF. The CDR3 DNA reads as TGTGCCAGCAGTCGACCGGGACAGCGATCTTATGGCTACACCTTC.

The CDR3 nucleotides are TGCGCCAGCAGTGAAGTAGCGGTTACCTACGAGCAGTACTTC. Translated, it gives CASSEVAVTYEQYF. The rearrangement uses TRBV10-1 and TRBJ2-7; perhaps TRBD2 as D (6 bases). This CDR3 region has 14 residues. Trimming left V 3 bases short and J 2 bases short, with 11 bases between. Germline V gene data show CDR1 as WNHNN and CDR2 as SYGVQD (reference sequence).

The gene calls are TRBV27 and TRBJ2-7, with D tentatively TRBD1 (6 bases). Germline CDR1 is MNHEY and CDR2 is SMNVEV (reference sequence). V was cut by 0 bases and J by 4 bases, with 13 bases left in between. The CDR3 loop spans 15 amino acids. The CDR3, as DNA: TGTGCCAGCAGTTTATCAGGACAGACCTTTTACGAGCAGTACTTC. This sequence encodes CASSLSGQTFYEQYF.

CDR3 region: CASSPGLAGGPHEQYF. For the CDR3, the DNA is TGCGCCAGCAGCCCCGGACTAGCGGGAGGACCCCACGAGCAGTACTTC. The chain is built from TRBV4-1 and TRBJ2-7; 14 bases line up with TRBD2. In germline, CDR1 is MGHRA, CDR2 YSYEKL. Losses at the gene ends were 4 bases for V and 5 bases for J; bases not matched to a gene: 7. The CDR3 is made up of 16 amino acids.

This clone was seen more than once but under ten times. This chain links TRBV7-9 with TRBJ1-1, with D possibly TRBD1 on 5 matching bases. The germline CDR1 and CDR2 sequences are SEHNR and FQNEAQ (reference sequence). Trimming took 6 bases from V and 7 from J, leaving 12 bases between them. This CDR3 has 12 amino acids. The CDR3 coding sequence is TGTGCCAGCAGGTGGGGGGTCGATGAAGCTTTCTTT. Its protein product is CASRWGVDEAFF.

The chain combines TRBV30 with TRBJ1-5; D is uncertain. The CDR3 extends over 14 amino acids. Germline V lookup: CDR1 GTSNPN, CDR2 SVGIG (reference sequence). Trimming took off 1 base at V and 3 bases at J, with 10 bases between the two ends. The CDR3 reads CAWSGPGNNQPQHF. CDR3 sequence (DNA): TGTGCCTGGAGTGGGCCGGGTAACAATCAGCCCCAGCATTTT.

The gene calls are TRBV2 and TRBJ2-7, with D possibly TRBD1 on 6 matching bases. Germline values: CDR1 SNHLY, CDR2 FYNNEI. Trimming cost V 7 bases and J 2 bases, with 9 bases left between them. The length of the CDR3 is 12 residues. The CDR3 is CASNREPYEQYF. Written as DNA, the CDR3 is TGTGCCAGCAACAGGGAGCCCTACGAGCAGTACTTC.

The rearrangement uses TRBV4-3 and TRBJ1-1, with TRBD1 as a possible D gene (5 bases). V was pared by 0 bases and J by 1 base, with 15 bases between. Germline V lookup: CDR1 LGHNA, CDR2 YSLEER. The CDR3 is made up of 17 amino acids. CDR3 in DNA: TGCGCCAGCAGCCAAGATCTCGGGGGGACGGCGAACACTGAAGCTTTCTTT. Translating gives CASSQDLGGTANTEAFF.

In DNA form, the CDR3 reads TGTGCCAGCAGCTTAGCGGGGGGGCTGGCTGAAGCTTTCTTT. Protein: CASSLAGGLAEAFF. The chain joins TRBV7-6 to TRBJ1-1; a possible D gene is TRBD1 (6 bases). V lost 0 bases and J lost 6, with 11 bases in between. The CDR3 has 14 amino acids. Germline V gene sequence: CDR1 SGHVS, CDR2 FNYEAQ.

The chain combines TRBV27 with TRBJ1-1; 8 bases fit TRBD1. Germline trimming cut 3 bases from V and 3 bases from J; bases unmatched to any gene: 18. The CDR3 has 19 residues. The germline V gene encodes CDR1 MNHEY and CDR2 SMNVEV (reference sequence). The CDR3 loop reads CASSLGIGQGPNRYTEAFF. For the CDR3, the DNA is TGTGCCAGCAGTTTGGGAATAGGACAGGGACCTAATAGGTACACTGAAGCTTTCTTT.

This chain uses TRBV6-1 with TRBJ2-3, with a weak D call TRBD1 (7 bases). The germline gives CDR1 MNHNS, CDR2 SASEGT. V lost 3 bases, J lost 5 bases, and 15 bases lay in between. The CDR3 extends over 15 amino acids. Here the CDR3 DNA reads TGTGCCAGCAGTGAGGAGTCAGGGGGGAAAGATACGCAGTATTTT. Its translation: CASSEESGGKDTQYF.

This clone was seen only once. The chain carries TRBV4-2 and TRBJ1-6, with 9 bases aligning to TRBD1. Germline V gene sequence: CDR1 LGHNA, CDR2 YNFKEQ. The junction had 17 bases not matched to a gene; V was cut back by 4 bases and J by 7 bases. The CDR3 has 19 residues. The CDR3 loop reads CASSRRQGEVGLGNSPLHF. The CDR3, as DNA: TGTGCCAGCAGCCGGCGACAGGGGGAGGTGGGGTTGGGAAATTCACCCCTCCACTTT.

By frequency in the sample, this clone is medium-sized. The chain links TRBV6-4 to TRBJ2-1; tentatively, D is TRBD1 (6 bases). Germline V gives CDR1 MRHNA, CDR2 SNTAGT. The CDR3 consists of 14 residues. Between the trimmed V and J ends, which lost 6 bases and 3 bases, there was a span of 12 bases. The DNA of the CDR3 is TGTGCCAGCAGCCGGGACACGGACTACAATGAGCAGTTCTTC. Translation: CASSRDTDYNEQFF.

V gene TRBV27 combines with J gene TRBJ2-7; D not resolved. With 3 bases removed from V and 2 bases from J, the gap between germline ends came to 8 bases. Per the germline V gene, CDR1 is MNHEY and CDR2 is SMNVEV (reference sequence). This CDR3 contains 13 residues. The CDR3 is CASSLKLPYEQYF. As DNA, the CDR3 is TGTGCCAGCAGTTTGAAACTACCCTACGAGCAGTACTTC.

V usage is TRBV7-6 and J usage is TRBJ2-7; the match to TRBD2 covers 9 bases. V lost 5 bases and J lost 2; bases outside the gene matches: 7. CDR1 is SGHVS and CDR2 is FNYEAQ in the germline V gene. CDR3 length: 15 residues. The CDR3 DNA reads TGTGCCAGCAGCCAGAGCGGGGGGCCCGCCTACGAGCAGTACTTC. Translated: CASSQSGGPAYEQYF.